This paragraph covers one TCR beta chain sequence. Its antigen is undetermined. The data were obtained in a study of cytomegalovirus exposure and HLA in healthy donors. These donors counted as nominally healthy when sampled, but unrecorded immune exposures were likely. Study findings and constraints: Data from an earlier analysis indicated that most TCR beta V segments were productive either about 87% or about 30% of the time. The study flagged about 160 TCR beta chains as cytomegalovirus-associated.

The PCR was carried out with 60 Vbeta primers and 13 Jbeta primers. Using immunoSEQ multiplex PCR, the repertoire was profiled, and TCRdb retains in-frame clones only, with some absent. The sample shows roughly 160,000 clones, over 75% of them seen only once. The sample consisted of PBMCs. This clonotype originated in a woman aged 45-65 years in good health and CMV-seropositive.

CDR3 loop: CASSPRQGYEQYF. CDR3 in DNA: TGTGCCAGCAGCCCACGACAGGGGTACGAGCAGTACTTC. V usage is TRBV9 and J usage is TRBJ2-7, with 8 bases that match TRBD1. The germline gives CDR1 SGDLS, CDR2 YYNGEE. Trimming took 4 bases from V and 4 from J; bases not matched to a gene: 4. This CDR3 is 13 amino acids long.